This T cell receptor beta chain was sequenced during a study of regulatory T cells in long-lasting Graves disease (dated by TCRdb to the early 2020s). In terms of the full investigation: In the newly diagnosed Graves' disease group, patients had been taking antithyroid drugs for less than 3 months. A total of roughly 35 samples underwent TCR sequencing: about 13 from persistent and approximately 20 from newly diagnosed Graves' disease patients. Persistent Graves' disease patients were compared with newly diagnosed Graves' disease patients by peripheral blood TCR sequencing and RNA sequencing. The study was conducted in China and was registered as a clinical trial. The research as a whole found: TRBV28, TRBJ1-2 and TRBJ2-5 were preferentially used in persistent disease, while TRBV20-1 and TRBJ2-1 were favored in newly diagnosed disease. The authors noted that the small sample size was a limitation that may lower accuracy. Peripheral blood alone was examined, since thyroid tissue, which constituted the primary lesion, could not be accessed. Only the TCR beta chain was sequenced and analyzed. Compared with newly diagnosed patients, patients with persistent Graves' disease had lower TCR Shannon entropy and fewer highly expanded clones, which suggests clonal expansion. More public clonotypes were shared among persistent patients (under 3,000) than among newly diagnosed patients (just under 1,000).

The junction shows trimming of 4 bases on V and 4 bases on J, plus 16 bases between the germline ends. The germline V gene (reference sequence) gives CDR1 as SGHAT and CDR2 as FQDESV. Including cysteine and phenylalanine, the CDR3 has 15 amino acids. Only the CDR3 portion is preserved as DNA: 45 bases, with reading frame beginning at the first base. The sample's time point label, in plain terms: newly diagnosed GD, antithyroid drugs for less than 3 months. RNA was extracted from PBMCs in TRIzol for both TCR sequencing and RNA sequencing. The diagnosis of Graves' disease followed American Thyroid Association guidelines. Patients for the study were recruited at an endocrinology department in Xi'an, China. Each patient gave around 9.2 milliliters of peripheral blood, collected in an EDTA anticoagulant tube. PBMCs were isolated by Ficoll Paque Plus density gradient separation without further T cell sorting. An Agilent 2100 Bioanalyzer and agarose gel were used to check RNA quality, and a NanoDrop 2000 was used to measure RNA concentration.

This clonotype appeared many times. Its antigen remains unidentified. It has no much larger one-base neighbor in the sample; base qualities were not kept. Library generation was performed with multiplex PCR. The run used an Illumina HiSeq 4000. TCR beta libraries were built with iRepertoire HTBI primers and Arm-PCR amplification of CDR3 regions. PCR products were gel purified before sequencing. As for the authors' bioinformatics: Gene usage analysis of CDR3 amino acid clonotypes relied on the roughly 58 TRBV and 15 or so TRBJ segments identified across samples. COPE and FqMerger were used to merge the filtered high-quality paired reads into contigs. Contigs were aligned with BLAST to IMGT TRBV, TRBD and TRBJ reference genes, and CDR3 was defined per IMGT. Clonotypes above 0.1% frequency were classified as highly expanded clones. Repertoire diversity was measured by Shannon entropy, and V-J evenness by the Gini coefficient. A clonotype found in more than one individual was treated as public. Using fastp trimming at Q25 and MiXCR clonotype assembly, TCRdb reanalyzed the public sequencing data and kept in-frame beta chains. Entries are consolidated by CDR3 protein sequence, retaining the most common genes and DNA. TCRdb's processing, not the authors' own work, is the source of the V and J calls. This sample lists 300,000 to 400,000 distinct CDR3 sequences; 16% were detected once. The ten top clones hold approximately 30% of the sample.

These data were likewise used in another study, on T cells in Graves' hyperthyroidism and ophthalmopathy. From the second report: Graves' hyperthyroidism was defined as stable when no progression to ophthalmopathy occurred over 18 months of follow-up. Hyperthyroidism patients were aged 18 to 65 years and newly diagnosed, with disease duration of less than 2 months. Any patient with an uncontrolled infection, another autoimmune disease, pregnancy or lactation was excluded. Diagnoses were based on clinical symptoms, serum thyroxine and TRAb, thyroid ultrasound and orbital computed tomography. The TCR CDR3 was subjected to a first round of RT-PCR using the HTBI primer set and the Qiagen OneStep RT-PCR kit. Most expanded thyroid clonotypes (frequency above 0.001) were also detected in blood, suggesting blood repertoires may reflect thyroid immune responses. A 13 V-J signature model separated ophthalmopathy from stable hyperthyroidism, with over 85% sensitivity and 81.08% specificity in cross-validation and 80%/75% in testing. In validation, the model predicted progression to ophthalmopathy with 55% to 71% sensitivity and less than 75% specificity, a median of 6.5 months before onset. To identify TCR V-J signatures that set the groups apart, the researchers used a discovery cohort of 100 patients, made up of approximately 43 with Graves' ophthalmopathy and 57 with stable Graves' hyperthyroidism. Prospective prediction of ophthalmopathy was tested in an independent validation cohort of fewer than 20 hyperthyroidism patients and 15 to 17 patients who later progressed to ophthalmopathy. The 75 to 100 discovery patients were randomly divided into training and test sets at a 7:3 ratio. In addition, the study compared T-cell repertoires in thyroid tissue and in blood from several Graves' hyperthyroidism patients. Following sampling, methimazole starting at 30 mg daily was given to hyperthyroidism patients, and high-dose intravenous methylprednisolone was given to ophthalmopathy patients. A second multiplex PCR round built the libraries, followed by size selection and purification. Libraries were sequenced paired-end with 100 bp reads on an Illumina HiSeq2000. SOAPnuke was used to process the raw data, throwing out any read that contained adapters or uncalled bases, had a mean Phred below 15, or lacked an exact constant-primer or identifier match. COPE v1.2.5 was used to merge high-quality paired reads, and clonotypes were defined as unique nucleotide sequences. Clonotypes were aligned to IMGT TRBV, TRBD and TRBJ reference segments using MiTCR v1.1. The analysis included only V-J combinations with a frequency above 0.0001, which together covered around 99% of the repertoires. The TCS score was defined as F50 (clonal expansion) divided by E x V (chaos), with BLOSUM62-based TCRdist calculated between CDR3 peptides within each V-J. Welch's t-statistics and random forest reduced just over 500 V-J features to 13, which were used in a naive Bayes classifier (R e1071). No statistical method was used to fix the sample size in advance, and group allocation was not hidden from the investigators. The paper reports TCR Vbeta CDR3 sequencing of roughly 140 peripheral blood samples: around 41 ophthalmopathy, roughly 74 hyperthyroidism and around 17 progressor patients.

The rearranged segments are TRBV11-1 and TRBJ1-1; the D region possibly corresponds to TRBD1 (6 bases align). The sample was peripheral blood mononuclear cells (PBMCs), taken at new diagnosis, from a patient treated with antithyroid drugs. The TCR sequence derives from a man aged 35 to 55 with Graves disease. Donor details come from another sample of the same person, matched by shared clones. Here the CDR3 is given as CASSYTGTESTEAFF. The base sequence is TGTGCCAGCAGCTACACAGGGACCGAGTCCACTGAAGCTTTCTTT.